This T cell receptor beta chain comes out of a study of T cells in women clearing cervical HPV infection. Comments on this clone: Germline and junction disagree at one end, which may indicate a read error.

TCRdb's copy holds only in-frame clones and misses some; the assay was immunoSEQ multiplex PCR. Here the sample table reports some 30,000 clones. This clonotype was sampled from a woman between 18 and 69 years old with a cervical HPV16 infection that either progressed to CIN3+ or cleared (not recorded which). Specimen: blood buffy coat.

This chain's CDR3 is CSSPANYGYTF. The sequenced part of the CDR3 DNA is TGTTCCAGCCCTGCTAACTATGGC. J is TRBJ1-2 and V is TRBV7-9; unclear D gene. The read falls 3 residues short of the CDR3 end, and the missing part is taken from the germline J gene. The germline V gene has CDR1 SEHNR and CDR2 FQNEAQ (reference sequence). The CDR3 is 11 residues long.